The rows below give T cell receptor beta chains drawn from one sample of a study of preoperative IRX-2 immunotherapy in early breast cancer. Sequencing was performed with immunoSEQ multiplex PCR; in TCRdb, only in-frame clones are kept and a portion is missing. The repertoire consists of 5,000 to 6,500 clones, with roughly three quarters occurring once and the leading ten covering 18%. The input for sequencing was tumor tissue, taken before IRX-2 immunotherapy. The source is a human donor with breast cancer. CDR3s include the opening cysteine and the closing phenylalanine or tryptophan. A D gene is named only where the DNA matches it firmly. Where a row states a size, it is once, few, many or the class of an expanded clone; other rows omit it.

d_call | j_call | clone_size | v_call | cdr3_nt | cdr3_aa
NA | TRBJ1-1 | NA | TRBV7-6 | TGTGCCAGCAGCCAGACGACTCCGGACACTGAAGCTTTTTTT | CASSQTTPDTEAFF
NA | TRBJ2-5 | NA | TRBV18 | TGTGCCAGCTCACCACTTCTTGCCCGGGACATGTCCCTGGAGACCCAGTACTTC | CASSPLLARDMSLETQYF
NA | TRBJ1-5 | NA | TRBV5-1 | TGCGCCAGCAGCTTGGAAGGGGGAGGCAATCAGCCCCAGCATTTT | CASSLEGGGNQPQHF
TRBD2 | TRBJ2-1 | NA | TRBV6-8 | TGTGCCAGCAGATTGGGACTAGCGGGCTACAATGAGCAGTTCTTC | CASRLGLAGYNEQFF
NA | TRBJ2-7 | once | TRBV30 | TGTGCCTGGAGTGTACGGTCTTCCTACGAGCAGTACTTC | CAWSVRSSYEQYF
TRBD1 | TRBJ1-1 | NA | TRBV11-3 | TGTGCCAGCAGCCCCCGGGACAGGGAGCAAGTAGGGACTGAAGCTTTCTTT | CASSPRDREQVGTEAFF
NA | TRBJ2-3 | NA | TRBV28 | TGTGCCAGCAGCCGTGGTATGGGGGCAAAGGTGGTAGTAGATACGCAGTATTTT | CASSRGMGAKVVVDTQYF
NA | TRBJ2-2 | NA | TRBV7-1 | TGTGCCAGCAGCTCGGAGGGAGGCACCAACACCGGGGAGCTGTTTTTT | CASSSEGGTNTGELFF
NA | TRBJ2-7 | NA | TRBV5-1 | TGCGCCAGCAGCTTGGGTGTGGGATGGTACTACGAGCAGTACTTC | CASSLGVGWYYEQYF
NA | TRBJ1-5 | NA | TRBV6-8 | TGTGCCAGCAGTTACGGAGGAGCGGGCAATCAGCCCCAGCATTTT | CASSYGGAGNQPQHF
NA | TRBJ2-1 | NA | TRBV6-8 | TGTGCCAGCGGCGGAAAAGGCTTTGAGCAGTTCTTC | CASGGKGFEQFF
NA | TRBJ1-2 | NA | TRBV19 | TGTGCCAGTAGCAGCCGGGACAACCTTAACTATGGCTACACCTTC | CASSSRDNLNYGYTF
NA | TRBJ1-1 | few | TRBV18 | TGTGCCAGCTCACCCCGGGGAAACACTGAAGCTTTCTTT | CASSPRGNTEAFF
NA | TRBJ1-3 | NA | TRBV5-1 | TGCGCCAGCAATCAGGGTATCGGTGGAAACACCATATATTTT | CASNQGIGGNTIYF
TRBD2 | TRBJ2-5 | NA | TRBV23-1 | TGCGCCAGCAGCTGGAGCGGGGGTGAGACCCAGTACTTC | CASSWSGGETQYF
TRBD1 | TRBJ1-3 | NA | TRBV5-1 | TGCGCCAGCAGTCGGACAGGGACCTCTGGAAACACCATATATTTT | CASSRTGTSGNTIYF
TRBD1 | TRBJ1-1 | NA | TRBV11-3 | TGTGCCAGCAGCTTCGCGGGACAGGCGAACACTGAAGCTTTCTTT | CASSFAGQANTEAFF
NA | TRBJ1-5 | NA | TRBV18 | TGTGCCAGCTCGCCGGCGTCAGGGAACAATCAGCCCCAGCATTTT | CASSPASGNNQPQHF
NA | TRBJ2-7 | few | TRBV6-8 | TGTGCCAGCAGTGATTTGGGATTTTGGTACGAGCAGTACTTC | CASSDLGFWYEQYF
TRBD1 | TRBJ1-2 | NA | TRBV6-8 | TGTGCCAGCACTAAGGGACAGGGGGGAATGGATGGCTACACCTTC | CASTKGQGGMDGYTF
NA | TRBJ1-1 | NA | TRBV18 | TGTGCCAGCTCACCGGATCCGTTTGGGACAGAAGCTTTCTTT | CASSPDPFGTEAFF
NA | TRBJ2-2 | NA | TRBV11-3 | TGTGCCAGCAGCTTTGGTAACCCGAACACCGGGGAGCTGTTTTTT | CASSFGNPNTGELFF
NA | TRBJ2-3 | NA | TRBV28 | TGTGCCAGCAGTCCAAGGCAGGGGTATACGCAGTATTTT | CASSPRQGYTQYF
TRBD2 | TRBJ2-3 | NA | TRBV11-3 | TGTGCCAGCAGCGCTTGGACTAGCGGGGGGGCAGATACGCAGTATTTT | CASSAWTSGGADTQYF
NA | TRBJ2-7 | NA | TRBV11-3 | TGTGCCAGCAGCTTGGGGGCGGGGAGATACGAGCAGTACTTC | CASSLGAGRYEQYF
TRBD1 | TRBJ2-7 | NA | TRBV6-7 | TGTGCCAGCAGTGATTCAACAAGGGACAGCTACGAGCAGTACTTC | CASSDSTRDSYEQYF
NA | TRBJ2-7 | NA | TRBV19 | TGTGCCACTGGTCAAAGGGCCCTGAGGGTCTTC | CATGQRALRVF
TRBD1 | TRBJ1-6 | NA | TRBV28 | TGTGCCAGCAGTTTGGTTCCCGGGACAGGGGATTCACCCCTCCACTTT | CASSLVPGTGDSPLHF
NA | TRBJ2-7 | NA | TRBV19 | TGTGCCAGTAGTATTCTTCGTGGCTACGAGCAGTACTTC | CASSILRGYEQYF
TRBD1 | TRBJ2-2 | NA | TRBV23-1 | TGCGCCAGCAGTCGAGGGGGCTCGAACACCGGGGAGCTGTTTTTT | CASSRGGSNTGELFF
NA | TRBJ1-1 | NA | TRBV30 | TGTGCCTGGAAGGTTCGAATGCACACTGAAGCTTTCTTT | CAWKVRMHTEAFF
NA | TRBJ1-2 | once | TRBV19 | TGTGCCAGTAGTATCCAGGGAGACTATGGCTACACCTTC | CASSIQGDYGYTF
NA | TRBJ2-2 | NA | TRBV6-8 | TGTGCCAGCAGTCTCGATCCCGCGAACACCGGGGAGCTGTTTTTT | CASSLDPANTGELFF
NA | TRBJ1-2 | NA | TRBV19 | TGTGCCAGTAGTGTGGCAGGGATTAACTATGGCTACACCTTC | CASSVAGINYGYTF
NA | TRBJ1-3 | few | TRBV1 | TGCGCCAGCAGCCAAGCTCAGGGTCGCTCTGGAAACACCATATATTTT | CASSQAQGRSGNTIYF
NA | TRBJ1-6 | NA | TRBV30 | TGTGCCTGGAGTTCTAAATTCAATTCACCCCTCCACTTT | CAWSSKFNSPLHF
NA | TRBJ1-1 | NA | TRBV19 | TGTGCCAGTAGCTATCGACAGACCTTTGAAGCTTTCTTT | CASSYRQTFEAFF
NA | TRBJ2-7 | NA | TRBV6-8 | TGTGCCAGCAGTTACTACTGGGCCGAGCAGTACTTC | CASSYYWAEQYF
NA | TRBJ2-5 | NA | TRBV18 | TGTGCCAGCTCACCAAGCCAAGGGGGAGAGACCCAGTACTTC | CASSPSQGGETQYF
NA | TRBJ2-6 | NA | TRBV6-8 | TGTGCCAGCAGTTACTCTGGGTCTGGGGCCAACGTCCTGACTTTC | CASSYSGSGANVLTF
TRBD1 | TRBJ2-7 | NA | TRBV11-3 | TGTGCCAGCAGCGCAAGAAACAGGGGGCTGGGGTACGAGCAGTACTTC | CASSARNRGLGYEQYF
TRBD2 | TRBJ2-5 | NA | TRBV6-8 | TGTGCCAGCAGTTACTCCGCGAGCGGGGGGCTTCAAGAGACCCAGTACTTC | CASSYSASGGLQETQYF
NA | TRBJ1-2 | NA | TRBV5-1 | TGCGCCAGCAGCTTGGGCGGCGACGGCTATGGCTACACCTTC | CASSLGGDGYGYTF
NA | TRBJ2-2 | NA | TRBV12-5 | TGTGCTAGTAGTCTTGGGGTAAGGGAGCTGTTTTTT | CASSLGVRELFF
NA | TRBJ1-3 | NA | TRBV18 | TGTGCCAGCTCACGGGACCCCTCTGGAAACACCATATATTTT | CASSRDPSGNTIYF